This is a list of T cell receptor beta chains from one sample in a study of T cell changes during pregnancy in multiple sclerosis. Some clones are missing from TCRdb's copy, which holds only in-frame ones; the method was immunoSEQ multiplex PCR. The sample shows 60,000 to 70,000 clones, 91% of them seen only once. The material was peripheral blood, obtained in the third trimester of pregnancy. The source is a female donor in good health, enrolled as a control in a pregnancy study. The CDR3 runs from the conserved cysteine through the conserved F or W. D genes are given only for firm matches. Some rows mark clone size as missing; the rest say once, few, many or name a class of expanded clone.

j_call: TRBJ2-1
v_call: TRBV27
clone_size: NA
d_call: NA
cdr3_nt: TGTGCCAGCAGTTTGGCAGTGAACCCCTACAATGAGCAGTTCTTC
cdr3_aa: CASSLAVNPYNEQFF

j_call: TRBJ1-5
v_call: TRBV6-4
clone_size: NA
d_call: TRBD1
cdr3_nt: TGTGCCAGCAGTGACTCGAGGGGGCAAAGCAATCAGCCCCAGCATTTT
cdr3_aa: CASSDSRGQSNQPQHF

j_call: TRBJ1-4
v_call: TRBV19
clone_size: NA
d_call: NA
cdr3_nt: TGTGCCAGTAGTTCGACAGATTGGCTGTTTTTT
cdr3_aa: CASSSTDWLFF

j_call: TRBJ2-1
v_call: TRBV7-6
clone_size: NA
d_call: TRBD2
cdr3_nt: TGTGCCAGCAGCGTAACTAGCGAGAATTTGTACAATGAGCAGTTCTTC
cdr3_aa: CASSVTSENLYNEQFF

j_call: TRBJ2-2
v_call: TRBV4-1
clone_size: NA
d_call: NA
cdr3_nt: TGCGCCAGCAGCCCATCACAGGGTCGGGACACCGGGGAGCTGTTTTTT
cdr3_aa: CASSPSQGRDTGELFF

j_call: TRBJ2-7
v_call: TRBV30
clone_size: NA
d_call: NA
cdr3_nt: TGTGCCTGGAACCCCCTAGAGGCCCCCTACGAGCAGTACTTC
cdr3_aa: CAWNPLEAPYEQYF

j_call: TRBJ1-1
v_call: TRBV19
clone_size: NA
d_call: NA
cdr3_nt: TGTGCCAGTAGTATAGGTACAGGGATGAACACTGAAGCTTTCTTT
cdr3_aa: CASSIGTGMNTEAFF

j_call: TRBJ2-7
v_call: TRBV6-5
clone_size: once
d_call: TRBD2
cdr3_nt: TGTGCCAGCAGTTCCCGGACTAGCGGGGACTACGAGCAGTACTTC
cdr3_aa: CASSSRTSGDYEQYF

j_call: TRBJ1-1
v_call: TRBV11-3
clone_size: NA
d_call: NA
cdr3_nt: TGTGCCAGCAGCCCCGGGAGGAGCGGCACTGAAGCTTTCTTT
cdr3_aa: CASSPGRSGTEAFF

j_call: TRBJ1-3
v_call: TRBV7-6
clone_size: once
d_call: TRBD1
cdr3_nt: TGTGCCAGCAGCGTGGAGGGGGCTGGCAACACCATATATTTT
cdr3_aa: CASSVEGAGNTIYF

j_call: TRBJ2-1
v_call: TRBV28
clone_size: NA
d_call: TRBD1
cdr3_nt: TGTGCCAGCAGTTCGGGGACAGGATCCTACAATGAGCAGTTCTTC
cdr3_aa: CASSSGTGSYNEQFF

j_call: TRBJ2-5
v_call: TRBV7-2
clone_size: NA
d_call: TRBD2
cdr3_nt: TGTGCCAGCAGCTTAGTGAGCCGCGGGGGAGAGACCCAGTACTTC
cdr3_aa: CASSLVSRGGETQYF

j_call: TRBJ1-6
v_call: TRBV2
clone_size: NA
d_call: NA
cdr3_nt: TGTGCCAGCAGTGACGGTCAGGGGCGGAATTCACCCCTCCACTTT
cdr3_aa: CASSDGQGRNSPLHF

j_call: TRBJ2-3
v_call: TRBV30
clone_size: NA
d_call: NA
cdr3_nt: TGTGCCTGCGAAAAAGGGGGGGGCCTCACAGATACGCAGTATTTT
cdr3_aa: CACEKGGGLTDTQYF

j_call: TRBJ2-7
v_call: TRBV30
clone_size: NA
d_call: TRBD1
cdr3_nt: TGTGCCTGGACAGGGGGCGTGGGCGAGCAGTACTTC
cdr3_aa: CAWTGGVGEQYF

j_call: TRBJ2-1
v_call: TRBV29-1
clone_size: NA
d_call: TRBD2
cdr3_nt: TGCAGCGTGGATATAGCGGGGTGGCAGTTCTTC
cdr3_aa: CSVDIAGWQFF

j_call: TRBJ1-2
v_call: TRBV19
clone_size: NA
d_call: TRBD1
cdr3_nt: TGTGCCAGTAGTGTGGACAGGGGCAACTATGGCTACACCTTC
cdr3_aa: CASSVDRGNYGYTF

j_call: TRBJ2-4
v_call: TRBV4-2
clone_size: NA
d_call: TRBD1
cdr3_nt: TGTGCCAGCAGCCCCCGAGAGGGGCAGGGGGCCGACGCGAACATTCAGTACTTC
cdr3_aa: CASSPREGQGADANIQYF

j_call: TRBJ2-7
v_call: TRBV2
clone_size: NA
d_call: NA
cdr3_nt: TGTGCCAGCAGTGGTGCGGCTAGCAGAACCTACGAGCAGTACTTC
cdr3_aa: CASSGAASRTYEQYF

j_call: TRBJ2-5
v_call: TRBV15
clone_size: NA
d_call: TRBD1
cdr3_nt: TGTGCCACCAGCAGAGCTGGACAGGTCCAAGAGACCCAGTACTTC
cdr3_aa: CATSRAGQVQETQYF

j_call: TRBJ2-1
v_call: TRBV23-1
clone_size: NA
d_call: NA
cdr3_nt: TGCGCCAGCAGTCAATTCACTAGCTCGAGCTCCTACAATGAGCAGTTCTTC
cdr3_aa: CASSQFTSSSSYNEQFF

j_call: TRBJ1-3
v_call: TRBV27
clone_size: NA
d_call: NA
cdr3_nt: TGTGCCAGCAGTTCGGCCGGGGCTGGAAACACCATATATTTT
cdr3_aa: CASSSAGAGNTIYF

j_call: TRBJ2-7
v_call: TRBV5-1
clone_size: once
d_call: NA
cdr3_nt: TGCGCCAGCAGCTTGGGACAGGTCACGCACGAGCAGTACTTC
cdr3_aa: CASSLGQVTHEQYF

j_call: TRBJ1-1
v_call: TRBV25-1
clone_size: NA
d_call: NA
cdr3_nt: TGTGCCAGCAAAGTTCCAGGGAACACTGAAGCTTTCTTT
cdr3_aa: CASKVPGNTEAFF

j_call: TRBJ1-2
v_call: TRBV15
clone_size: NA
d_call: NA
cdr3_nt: TGTGCCACCAGCAGAGATCAAGGGGACTATGGCTACACCTTC
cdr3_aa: CATSRDQGDYGYTF

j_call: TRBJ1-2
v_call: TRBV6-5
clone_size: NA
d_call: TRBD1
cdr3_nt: TGTGCCAGCAGTCCAGGGGGTCCCGGCCATGGCTACACCTTC
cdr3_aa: CASSPGGPGHGYTF

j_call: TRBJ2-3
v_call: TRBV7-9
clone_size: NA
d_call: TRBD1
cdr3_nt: TGTGCCAGCAGCCCGGGACAGTTTAGCACAGATACGCAGTATTTT
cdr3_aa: CASSPGQFSTDTQYF

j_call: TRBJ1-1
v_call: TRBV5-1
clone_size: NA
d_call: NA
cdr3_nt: TGCGCCAGCAGCCCGAGAGGGGGTACTGAAGCTTTCTTT
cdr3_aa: CASSPRGGTEAFF

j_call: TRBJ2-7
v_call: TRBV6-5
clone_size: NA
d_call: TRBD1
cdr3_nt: TGTGCCAGCAGTTACTCGACAGGGGGAGGCGAGCAGTACTTC
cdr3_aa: CASSYSTGGGEQYF

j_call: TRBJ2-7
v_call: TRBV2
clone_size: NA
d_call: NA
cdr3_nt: TGTGCCAGCAGGGGGCCTGGTCCCTACGAGCAGTACTTC
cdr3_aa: CASRGPGPYEQYF

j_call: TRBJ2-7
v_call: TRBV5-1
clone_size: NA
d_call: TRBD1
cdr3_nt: TGCGCCAGCAGCCAAACAGGGGGCGAGCAGTACTTC
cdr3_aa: CASSQTGGEQYF

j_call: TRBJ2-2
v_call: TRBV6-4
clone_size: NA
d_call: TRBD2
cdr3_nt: TGTGCCAGCAGTGACTCGCTACTAGCGGGATACACCGGGGAGCTGTTTTTT
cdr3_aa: CASSDSLLAGYTGELFF

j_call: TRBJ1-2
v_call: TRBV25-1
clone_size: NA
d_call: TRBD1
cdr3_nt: TGTGCCAGCAGGGGGCCAGACAGGGGGGAGGGCTATGGCTACACCTTC
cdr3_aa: CASRGPDRGEGYGYTF

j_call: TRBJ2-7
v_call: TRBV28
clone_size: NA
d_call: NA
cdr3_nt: TGTGCCAGCAGTCCAGGACAGAGCTACGAGCAGTACTTC
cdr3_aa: CASSPGQSYEQYF

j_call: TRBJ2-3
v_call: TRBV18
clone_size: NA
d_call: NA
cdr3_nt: TGTGCCAGCTCGGCCACTAAGGATACGCAGTATTTT
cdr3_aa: CASSATKDTQYF

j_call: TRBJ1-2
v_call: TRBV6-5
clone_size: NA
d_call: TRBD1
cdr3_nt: TGTGCCAGCAGCCAGCTGACAGGGACCTATGGCTACACCTTC
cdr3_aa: CASSQLTGTYGYTF

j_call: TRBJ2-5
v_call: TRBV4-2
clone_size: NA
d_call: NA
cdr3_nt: TGTGCCAGCAGCCCCTCGGAGAGACAAGAGACCCAGTACTTC
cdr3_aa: CASSPSERQETQYF

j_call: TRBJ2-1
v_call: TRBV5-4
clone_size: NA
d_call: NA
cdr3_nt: TGTGCCAGCAGCTTGGGGGCGGGACCCGACAGTGAGCAGTTCTTC
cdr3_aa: CASSLGAGPDSEQFF

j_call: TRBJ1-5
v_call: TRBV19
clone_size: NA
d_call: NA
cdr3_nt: TGTGCCGGGGGAAATACAGGGAGAAGCAATCAGCCCCAGCATTTT
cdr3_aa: CAGGNTGRSNQPQHF

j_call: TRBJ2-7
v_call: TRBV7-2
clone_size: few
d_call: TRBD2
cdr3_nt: TGTGCCAGCAGCCCGAAGAGCGGGAGTCTCGACGAGCAGTACTTC
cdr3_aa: CASSPKSGSLDEQYF

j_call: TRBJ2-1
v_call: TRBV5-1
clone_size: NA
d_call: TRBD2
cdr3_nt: TGCGCCAGCAGCTTTGTGACTAGCGGAAACAATGAGCAGTTCTTC
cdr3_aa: CASSFVTSGNNEQFF

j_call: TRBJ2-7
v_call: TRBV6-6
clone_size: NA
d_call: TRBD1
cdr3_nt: TGTGCCAGCAGTTACCACAGGGGGGTCGACGAGCAGTACTTC
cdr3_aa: CASSYHRGVDEQYF

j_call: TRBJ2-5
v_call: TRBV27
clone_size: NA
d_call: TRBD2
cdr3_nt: TGTGCCAGCAGTTTAAGGGCTAGCGGAAAAGAGACCCAGTACTTC
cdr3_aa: CASSLRASGKETQYF

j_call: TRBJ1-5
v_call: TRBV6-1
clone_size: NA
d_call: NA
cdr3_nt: TGTGCCAGCAGTGAAGCTCGGCAGGGGTCGGTTAATCAGCCCCAGCATTTT
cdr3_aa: CASSEARQGSVNQPQHF

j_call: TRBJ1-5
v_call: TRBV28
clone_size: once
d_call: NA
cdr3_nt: TGTGCCAGCACCAAGTGGGGGGGCGGCAATCAGCCCCAGCATTTT
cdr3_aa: CASTKWGGGNQPQHF

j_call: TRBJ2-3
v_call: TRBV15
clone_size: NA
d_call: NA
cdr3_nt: TGTGCCACCAGCAGAGAAGGGGGGGCCACAGATACGCAGTATTTT
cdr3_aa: CATSREGGATDTQYF

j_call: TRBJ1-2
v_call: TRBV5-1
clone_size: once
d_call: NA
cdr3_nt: TGCGCCAGCAGCGACCGGGGAACAGGGACTATTTATGGCTACACCTTC
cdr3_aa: CASSDRGTGTIYGYTF

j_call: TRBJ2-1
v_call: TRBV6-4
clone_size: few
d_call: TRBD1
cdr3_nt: TGTGCCAGCAGTGACTCCTCGGGACAGTACAATGAGCAGTTCTTC
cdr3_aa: CASSDSSGQYNEQFF

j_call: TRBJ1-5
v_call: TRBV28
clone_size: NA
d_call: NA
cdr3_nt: TGTGCCAGCAGTTTCGGGTTGAATCAGCCCCAGCATTTT
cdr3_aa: CASSFGLNQPQHF

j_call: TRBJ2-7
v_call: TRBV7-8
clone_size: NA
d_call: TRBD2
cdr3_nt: TGTGCCAGCAGCTTAGTAGCGGGGACAACCTACGAGCAGTACTTC
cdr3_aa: CASSLVAGTTYEQYF

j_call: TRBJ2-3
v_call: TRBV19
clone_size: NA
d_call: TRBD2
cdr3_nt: TGTGCCAGTACCACTGTCCTAGCGGGCACAGATACGCAGTATTTT
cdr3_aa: CASTTVLAGTDTQYF

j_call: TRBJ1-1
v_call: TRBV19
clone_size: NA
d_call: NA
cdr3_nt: TGTGCCAGTACCCTCAGGACAGCAAACACTGAAGCTTTCTTT
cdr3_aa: CASTLRTANTEAFF

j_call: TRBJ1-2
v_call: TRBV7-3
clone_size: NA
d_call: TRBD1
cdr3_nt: TGTGCCAGCAGCTCGGGACAGGGGGCGCTTCTCGGCTACACCTTC
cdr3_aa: CASSSGQGALLGYTF

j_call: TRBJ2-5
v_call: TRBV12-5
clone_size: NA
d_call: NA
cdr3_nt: TGTGCTAGTGGTTTGTTGCGAGAGACCCAGTACTTC
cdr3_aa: CASGLLRETQYF

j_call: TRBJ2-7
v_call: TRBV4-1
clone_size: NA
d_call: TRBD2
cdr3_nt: TGCGCCAGCAGCTCGGGACTAGCGGGAGGCGAGCAGTACTTC
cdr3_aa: CASSSGLAGGEQYF